This T cell receptor beta chain was identified during a study of shared clonotypes between healthy human individuals. At the level of the study: The cohort comprised a couple of women and a few men. Their ages spanned 18 to 49 years. Study conclusions and caveats: Tissue TCR repertoires likely differ from these blood-only repertoires.

The assay used deep level. Using immunoSEQ multiplex PCR, the repertoire was profiled, and TCRdb retains in-frame clones only, with some absent. The data hold under 1,100,000 clones, with 65% to 75% observed a single time. V lost 5 bases to trimming and J lost 7 bases, with 11 bases between them. The CDR3 extends over 12 amino acids. Germline values: CDR1 SGHTA, CDR2 FQGNSA. This clone was counted a few times. Its antigen is not known. Material for sequencing was memory CD4+ T cells sorted from blood. This sample's subset: CD45RA-negative fraction. The clonotype was recovered from a man aged 18 to 29 in good health. The gene calls are TRBV7-2 and TRBJ2-5, with D uncertain. As DNA, the CDR3 is TGTGCCAGCAGCAACCCCGTCGGGACCCAGTACTTC. This codes for CASSNPVGTQYF.